Reported below is one TCR beta chain. Under the authors' procedure: Estimation of nucleated cell counts was performed using reference gene primer amplification. Repertoires were generated with immunoSEQ multiplex PCR, while TCRdb's copy carries only in-frame clones and drops some. D and trimming were read from the DNA, whereas the V and J calls and clone size are those reported in that table. In the table there are about 120,000 clones, 85% of which are singletons. This entry belongs to a study of blood T cell repertoires in COVID-19. About the research overall: Samples of COVID-19 (acute and convalescent) were obtained from the United States, Italy and Spain.

CDR3 length: 14 residues. Trimming took 2 bases from V and 4 from J; bases not matched to a gene: 1. Germline CDR1 SGHNT, CDR2 YENEEA. What was sequenced was peripheral blood. This TCR was recovered from a human donor in a cohort sampled during active COVID-19. The V gene is TRBV11-3, the J gene TRBJ1-1; 10 nucleotides align to TRBD1. CDR3 sequence (DNA): TGTGCCAGCAGCTTAAGGGACAGGGGCACTGAAGCTTTCTTT. Translation gives CASSLRDRGTEAFF.